One and the same sample provided the 17 T cell receptor beta chains below, sequenced in a study of blood T cell repertoires in COVID-19 (dated by TCRdb to the early 2020s). The protocol used for the library was the immunoSEQ multiplex PCR assay. Here the immuneACCESS table is served through TCRdb, limited to in-frame sequences with V and J called. Missing clones are a known gap in these copies; in checked studies unresolved V genes cover under half, and the rest lacks a known reason. Recorded for this sample are approximately 490,000 clones; roughly nine tenths of them occurred a single time. Roughly 0.72% of the sample is held by the ten biggest clonotypes. Sequencing was performed on PBMCs or T cells enriched from blood (not recorded which). These receptor sequences come from a woman under 30 who had recovered from COVID-19.

The genes are TRBV5-1 and TRBJ1-1; D may be TRBD1 (5 bases). Germline CDR1 SGHRS, CDR2 YFSETQ. Trimming stripped 6 bases from V and 1 base from J, with 13 bases between. This CDR3 has 14 residues. The CDR3 reads CASKLETENTEAFF. CDR3 in DNA: TGCGCCAGCAAATTAGAGACAGAGAACACTGAAGCTTTCTTT.

The V and J genes are TRBV10-3 and TRBJ1-5; 9 bases align to TRBD1. Trimming cost V 10 bases and J 7 bases; bases outside gene matches: 8. This CDR3 spans 13 amino acids. Germline V gene sequence: CDR1 ENHRY, CDR2 SYGVKD. The CDR3 bases are TGTGCCACCCGACAGGGGGTAGAGCAGCCCCAGCATTTT. Its translation is CATRQGVEQPQHF.

The chain has TRBV4-2 and TRBJ1-2, with unresolved D. This CDR3 is built from 15 residues. Trimming shortened V by 2 bases and J by 3 bases, and 13 bases separated the two germline ends. Germline CDR1 is LGHNA and CDR2 is YNFKEQ. The CDR3 DNA follows: TGTGCCAGCAGCCAAAGCGGCCTACGGGACTATGGCTACACCTTC. Amino acids: CASSQSGLRDYGYTF.

V gene TRBV6-5 combines with J gene TRBJ1-1; tentatively, D is TRBD1 (5 bases). Trimming cost V 0 bases and J 11 bases, with 13 bases left between them. The CDR3 runs to 13 residues. Germline loops: CDR1 MNHEY, CDR2 SVGAGI. CDR3 amino acids: CASSYSGSGYAFF. The CDR3 DNA reads as TGTGCCAGCAGTTACTCGGGATCAGGGTACGCTTTCTTT.

The rearrangement uses TRBV19 and TRBJ1-5, with 7 bases lining up with TRBD1. The CDR3 runs to 15 residues. Trimming took 6 bases from V and 2 from J; bases not matched to a gene: 7. Germline CDR1 LNHDA, CDR2 SQIVND (reference sequence). Here the CDR3 DNA reads TGTGCCAGTAGCCTGACAGGGTGGGGCAATCAGCCCCAGCATTTT. Amino acids: CASSLTGWGNQPQHF.

J is TRBJ2-5 and V is TRBV7-2; 9 bases are shared with TRBD2. Germline CDR1 and CDR2: SGHTA and FQGNSA. V trimming: 6 bases; J trimming: 5 bases; junction bases outside the gene matches: 16. The CDR3 has 17 residues. The CDR3 loop reads CASRPPRAGGLFETQYF. As DNA, the CDR3 is TGTGCCAGCAGACCCCCTAGAGCGGGGGGCCTTTTTGAGACCCAGTACTTC.

This rearrangement joins TRBV11-2 to TRBJ2-5, with 9 bases identical to TRBD1. The CDR3 totals 15 residues. The germline gives CDR1 SGHAT, CDR2 FQNNGV. Trimming removed 5 bases from V and 5 bases from J; junction bases left unmatched: 9. The chain's CDR3 is CASSPGDRDGETQYF. The CDR3 coding sequence is TGTGCCAGCAGCCCTGGGGACAGGGACGGGGAGACCCAGTACTTC.

The chain combines TRBV6-6 with TRBJ2-3, with D unresolved. The germline V and J ends were trimmed by 7 bases and 5 bases, with 13 bases remaining between them. Germline-derived CDR1 and CDR2 are MNHNY and SVGAGI (reference sequence). The length of the CDR3 is 13 residues. This CDR3 is CASTKNWRDTQYF. CDR3 DNA sequence: TGTGCCAGCACCAAGAACTGGAGAGATACGCAGTATTTT.

The chain combines TRBV5-4 with TRBJ1-2; TRBD1 is a possible D gene (6 bases). The CDR3 is made up of 18 amino acids. The germline V gene has CDR1 SGHNT and CDR2 YYREEE (reference sequence). V lost 4 bases to trimming and J lost 1 base, with 23 bases between them. CDR3 sequence: CASSPFEDRFRLNYGYTF. DNA of the CDR3: TGTGCCAGCAGCCCGTTCGAGGACAGATTTCGACTTAACTATGGCTACACCTTC.

The chain employs TRBV7-2 and TRBJ2-5; D is perhaps TRBD2 (6 bases). CDR3 length equals 16 residues. From germline, CDR1 is SGHTA and CDR2 FQGNSA. V lost 3 bases and J 5 bases, leaving 19 bases between the germline ends. CDR3 nucleotides: TGTGCCAGCAGCTTCCTAAGCTCCCATGGAGGGGAGACCCAGTACTTC. Protein: CASSFLSSHGGETQYF.

In nucleotides, the CDR3 is TGTGCCAGTATCAGGGGGCCTCGGGGGGAGCTGTTTTTT. It is translated as CASIRGPRGELFF. The rearrangement uses TRBV19 and TRBJ2-2, with 8 bases aligning to TRBD1. The J segment lost 8 bases and the V segment lost 7 bases, leaving 6 bases of the junction unmatched. CDR1 and CDR2 (germline): LNHDA, SQIVND (reference sequence). CDR3 length equals 13 residues.

This sequence joins TRBV6-6 and TRBJ2-3; weak D call: TRBD1 (6 bases). Germline V lookup: CDR1 MNHNY, CDR2 SVGAGI (reference sequence). V shed 6 bases and J shed 4 bases, with 14 bases lying between them. This CDR3 contains 14 residues. The CDR3 DNA reads as TGTGCCAGCAGAAGAACAGGGACGGCAGATACGCAGTATTTT. Its translation is CASRRTGTADTQYF.

The chain employs TRBV5-1 and TRBJ2-1; D may be TRBD2 (6 bases). The CDR3 spans 14 residues. The germline V and J ends were trimmed by 4 bases and 10 bases, with 18 bases remaining between them. In germline, CDR1 is SGHRS, CDR2 YFSETQ. Here the CDR3 reads CASSPGGGTWEQFF. DNA for the CDR3: TGCGCCAGCAGCCCCGGTGGGGGGACTTGGGAGCAGTTCTTC.

V is TRBV5-1 and J is TRBJ2-3; TRBD2 aligns across 13 bases. The V segment lost 4 bases and the J segment 3 bases; nucleotides outside the gene matches: 8. The CDR3 is 17 residues long. CDR1 is SGHRS and CDR2 is YFSETQ in the germline V gene. Here the CDR3 DNA reads TGCGCCAGCAGCCCCCGACTAGCGGGGGGCCCAACAGATACGCAGTATTTT. Translating it yields CASSPRLAGGPTDTQYF. The full variable domain, completed using reference TRBV5-1 and TRBJ2-3, is KAGVTQTPRYLIKTRGQQVTLSCSPISGHRSVSWYQQTPGQGLQFLFEYFSETQRNKGNFPGRFSGRQFSNSRSEMNVSTLELGDSALYLCASSPRLAGGPTDTQYFGPGTRLTVL.

This sequence joins TRBV27 and TRBJ1-6, with D maybe TRBD1 (6 bases). The CDR3 is 14 residues long. V was shortened by 3 bases and J by 7 bases, with 10 bases between the two germline ends. Germline CDR1 is MNHEY and CDR2 is SMNVEV (reference sequence). The CDR3 nucleotides are TGTGCCAGCAGTTTGCTCAGGGGAAATTCACCCCTCCACTTT. It yields the protein CASSLLRGNSPLHF.

The CDR3 DNA is TGTGCCAGTAGTATAGATTTTTTTCGTATCGGGAGGGGATATCACACCGGGGAGCTGTTTTTT. Translation gives CASSIDFFRIGRGYHTGELFF. V is TRBV19 and J is TRBJ2-2, with 8 bases aligning to TRBD2. The germline V gene has CDR1 LNHDA and CDR2 SQIVND (reference sequence). Unmatched junction bases numbered 18, after V lost 0 bases and J lost 3 bases. CDR3 length: 21 amino acids.

The chain uses TRBV6-5 and TRBJ1-4; 7 bases agree with TRBD1. This CDR3 is built from 14 residues. Per germline, CDR1 MNHEY and CDR2 SVGAGI. After removal of 8 bases from V and 8 bases from J, the junction contained 11 bases not matched to a gene. CDR3 sequence (DNA): TGTGCCAGCTCCCGAGACAGGGTAGCCGAAAAACTGTTTTTT. Amino acid sequence: CASSRDRVAEKLFF.